The 2 T cell receptor beta chains below were found in one sample sequenced in a study of OX40 agonist ivuxolimab in advanced cancers. The table came from immunoSEQ multiplex PCR; TCRdb's copy has only in-frame clones and leaves some out. The data contain more than 85,000 clones, around 90% of them singletons. The sample was CD4+ or CD8+ T cells sorted from blood, taken in a trial of the OX40 agonist ivuxolimab. All receptors come from an adult with an advanced solid tumor such as melanoma, head and neck, liver or kidney cancer.

This clone was seen a single time. V gene TRBV5-6 combines with J gene TRBJ1-2; TRBD1 matches at 7 bases. Germline V gives CDR1 SGHDT, CDR2 YYEEEE. After removal of 1 base from V and 5 bases from J, the junction contained 5 bases not matched to a gene. This CDR3 has 14 amino acids. The CDR3 DNA reads as TGTGCCAGCAGCTTGTTGGCAGGGGGTTATGGCTACACCTTC. This translates into CASSLLAGGYGYTF.

This clone has a handful of counts. The chain recombines TRBV7-3 with TRBJ1-2; no definite D call. The CDR3 sequence is 15 residues long. Looked up from germline, CDR1 is SGHTA and CDR2 is FQGTGA. V dropped 4 bases and J dropped 7 bases, with 19 bases sitting between them. The DNA of the CDR3 is TGTGCCAGCAGCTCCCCCCCGGAGGGTGTGTCTGGCTACACCTTC. Translating gives CASSSPPEGVSGYTF.